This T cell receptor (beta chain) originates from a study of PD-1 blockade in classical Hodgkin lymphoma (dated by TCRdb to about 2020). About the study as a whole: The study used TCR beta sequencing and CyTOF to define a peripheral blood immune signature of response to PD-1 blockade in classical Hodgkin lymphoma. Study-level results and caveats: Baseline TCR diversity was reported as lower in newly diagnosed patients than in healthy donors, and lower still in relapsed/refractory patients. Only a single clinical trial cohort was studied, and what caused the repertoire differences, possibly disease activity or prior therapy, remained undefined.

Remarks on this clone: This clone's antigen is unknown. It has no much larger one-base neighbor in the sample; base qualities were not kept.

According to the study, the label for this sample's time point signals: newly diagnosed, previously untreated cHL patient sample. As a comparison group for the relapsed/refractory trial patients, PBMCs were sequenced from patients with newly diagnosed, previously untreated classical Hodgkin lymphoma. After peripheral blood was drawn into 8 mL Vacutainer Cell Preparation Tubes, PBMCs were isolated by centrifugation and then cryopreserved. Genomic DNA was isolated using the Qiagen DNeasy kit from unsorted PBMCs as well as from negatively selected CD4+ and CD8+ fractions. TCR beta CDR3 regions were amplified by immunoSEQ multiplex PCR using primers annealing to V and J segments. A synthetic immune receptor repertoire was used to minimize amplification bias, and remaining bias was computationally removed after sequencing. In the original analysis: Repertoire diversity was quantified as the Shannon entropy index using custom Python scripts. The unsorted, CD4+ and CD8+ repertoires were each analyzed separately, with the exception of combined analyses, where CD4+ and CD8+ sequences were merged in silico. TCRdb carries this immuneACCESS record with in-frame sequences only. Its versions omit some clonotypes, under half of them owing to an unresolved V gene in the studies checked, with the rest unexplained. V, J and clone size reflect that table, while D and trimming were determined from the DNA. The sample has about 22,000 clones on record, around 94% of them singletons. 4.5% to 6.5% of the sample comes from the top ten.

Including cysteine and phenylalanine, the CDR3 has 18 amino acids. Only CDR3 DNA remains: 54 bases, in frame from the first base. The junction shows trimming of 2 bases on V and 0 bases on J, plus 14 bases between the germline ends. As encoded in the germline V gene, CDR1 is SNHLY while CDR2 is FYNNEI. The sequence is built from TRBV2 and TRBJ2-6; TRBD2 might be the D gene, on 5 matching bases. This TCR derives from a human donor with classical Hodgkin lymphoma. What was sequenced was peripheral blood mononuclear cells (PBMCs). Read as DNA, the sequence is TGTGCCAGCAGTGAATACGGACTCCCGAGCTCTGGGGCCAACGTCCTGACTTTC. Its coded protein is CASSEYGLPSSGANVLTF.